This section outlines one T cell receptor (beta chain) sequence together with its context. The antigen remains unidentified. Generated by immunoSEQ multiplex PCR, the TCRdb table keeps only in-frame clones and is missing some. The sample contains about 5,300 clones, roughly 29% of which appear only once. The entry originates in a study of T cell clonotyping in hematopoietic cell transplantation. This CDR3 region has 15 residues. V was pared by 3 bases and J by 6 bases, with 17 bases between. The germline gives CDR1 SGDLS, CDR2 YYNGEE. Notes on the study in general: Graft donor and pretransplant recipient Inverse Simpson Index values predicted broader posttransplant TCR diversity.

V is TRBV9 and J is TRBJ2-3, with D uncertain. This TCR derives from a male patient aged 35 to 55 who had an allogeneic stem cell transplant from an unrelated donor, so the T cells may come from the graft donor. Some clones in this sample may be carry-over from other donors' samples. This specimen consisted of peripheral blood mononuclear cells, obtained 180 days after allogeneic stem cell transplant. The CDR3 loop reads CASSETVGPADTQYF. DNA of the CDR3: TGTGCCAGCAGCGAGACTGTAGGACCGGCGGATACGCAGTATTTT.